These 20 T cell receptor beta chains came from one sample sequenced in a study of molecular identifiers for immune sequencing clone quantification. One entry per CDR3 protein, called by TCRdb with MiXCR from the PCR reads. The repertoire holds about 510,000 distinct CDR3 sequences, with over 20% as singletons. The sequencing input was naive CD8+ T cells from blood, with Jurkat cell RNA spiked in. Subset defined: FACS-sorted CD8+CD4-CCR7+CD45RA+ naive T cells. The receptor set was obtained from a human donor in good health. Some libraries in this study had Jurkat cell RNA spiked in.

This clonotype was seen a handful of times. The CDR3 nucleotides are TGCAGTGCTAGGACTAGCGGGGGGCGTTTCGGCGCAGATACGCAGTATTTT. This codes for CSARTSGGRFGADTQYF. The gene calls are TRBV20-1 and TRBJ2-3, with 13 bases identical to TRBD2. The CDR3 extends over 17 amino acids. V shed 3 bases and J 4 bases; nucleotides not matched to a gene: 10. Germline CDR1 reads DFQATT; CDR2 reads SNEGSKA (reference sequence).

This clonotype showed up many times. The CDR3 reads CASSLILIQGSNQPQHF. CDR3 nucleotides: TGTGCCAGCAGTCTAATATTAATTCAGGGAAGCAATCAGCCCCAGCATTTT. The chain has TRBV28 and TRBJ1-5; weak D call: TRBD1 (5 bases). The CDR3 is 17 residues long. Germline CDR1 and CDR2: MDHEN and SYDVKM. Trimming took 5 bases from V and 1 from J, leaving 18 bases between them.

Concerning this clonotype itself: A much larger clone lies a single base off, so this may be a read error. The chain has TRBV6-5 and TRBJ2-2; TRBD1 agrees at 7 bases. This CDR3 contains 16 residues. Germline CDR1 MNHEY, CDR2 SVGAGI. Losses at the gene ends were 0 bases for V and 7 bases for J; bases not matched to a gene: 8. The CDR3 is CASSYSSTGSIGELFF. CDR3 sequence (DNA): TGTGCCAGCAGTTACTCTTCGACAGGGTCAATCGGGGAGCTGTTTTTT.

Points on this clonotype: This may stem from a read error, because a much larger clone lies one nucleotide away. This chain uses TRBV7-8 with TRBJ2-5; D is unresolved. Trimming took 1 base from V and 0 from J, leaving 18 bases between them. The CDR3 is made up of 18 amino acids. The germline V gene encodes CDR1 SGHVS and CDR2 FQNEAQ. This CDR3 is CASSLDLAVGMYQETQYF. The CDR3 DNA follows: TGTGCCAGCAGCTTAGATCTGGCGGTGGGAATGTACCAAGAGACCCAGTACTTC.

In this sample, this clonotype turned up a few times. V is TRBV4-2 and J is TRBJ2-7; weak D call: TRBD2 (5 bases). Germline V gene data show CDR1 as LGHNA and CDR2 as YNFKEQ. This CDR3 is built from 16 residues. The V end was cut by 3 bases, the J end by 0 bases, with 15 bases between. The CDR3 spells CASSHDGRGSSYEQYF. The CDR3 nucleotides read TGTGCCAGCAGCCATGATGGGCGTGGGAGCTCCTACGAGCAGTACTTC.

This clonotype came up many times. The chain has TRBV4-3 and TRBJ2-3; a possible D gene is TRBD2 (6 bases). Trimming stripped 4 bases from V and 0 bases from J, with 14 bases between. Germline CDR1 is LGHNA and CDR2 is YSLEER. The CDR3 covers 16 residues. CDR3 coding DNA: TGCGCCAGCAGCCGCGACGGGCGGGGCAGCACAGATACGCAGTATTTT. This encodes CASSRDGRGSTDTQYF.

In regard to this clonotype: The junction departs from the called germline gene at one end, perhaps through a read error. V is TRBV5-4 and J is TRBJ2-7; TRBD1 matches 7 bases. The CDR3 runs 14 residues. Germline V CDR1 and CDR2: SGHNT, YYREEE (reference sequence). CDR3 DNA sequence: TGTGCCAGCAGCAACCGGGACAGAACCTACGAGAAGTACTTC. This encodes CASSNRDRTYEKYF.

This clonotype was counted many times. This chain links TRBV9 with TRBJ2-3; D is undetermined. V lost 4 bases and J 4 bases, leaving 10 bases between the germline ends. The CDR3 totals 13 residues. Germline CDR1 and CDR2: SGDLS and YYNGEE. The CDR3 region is CASSSEPADTQYF. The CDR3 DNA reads TGTGCCAGCAGCTCTGAGCCAGCAGATACGCAGTATTTT. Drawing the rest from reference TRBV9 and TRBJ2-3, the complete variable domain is DSGVTQTPKHLITATGQRVTLRCSPRSGDLSVYWYQQSLDQGLQFLIQYYNGEERAKGNILERFSAQQFPDLHSELNLSSLELGDSALYFCASSSEPADTQYFGPGTRLTVL.

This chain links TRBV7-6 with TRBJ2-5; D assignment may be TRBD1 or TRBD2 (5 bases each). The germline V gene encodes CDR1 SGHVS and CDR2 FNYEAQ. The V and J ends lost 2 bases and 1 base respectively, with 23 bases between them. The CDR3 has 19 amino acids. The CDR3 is CASSLSLGATEAGQETQYF. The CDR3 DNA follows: TGTGCCAGCAGCTTAAGTCTCGGGGCGACGGAGGCGGGCCAAGAGACCCAGTACTTC.

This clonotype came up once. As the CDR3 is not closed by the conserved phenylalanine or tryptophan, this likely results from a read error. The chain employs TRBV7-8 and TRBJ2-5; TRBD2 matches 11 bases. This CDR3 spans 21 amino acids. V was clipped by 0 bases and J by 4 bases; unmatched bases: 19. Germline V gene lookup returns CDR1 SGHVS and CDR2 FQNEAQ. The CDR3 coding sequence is TGTGCCAGCAGCTTAGCAAAGGAGGTCACGCGACTAGCGGGGACGGGAGAGACCCAGTACTCC. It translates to CASSLAKEVTRLAGTGETQYS.

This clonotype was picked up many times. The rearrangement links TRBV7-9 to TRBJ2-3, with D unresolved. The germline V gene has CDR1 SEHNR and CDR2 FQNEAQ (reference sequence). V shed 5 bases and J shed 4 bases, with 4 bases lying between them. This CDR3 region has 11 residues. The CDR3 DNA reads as TGTGCCAGCAGCCCCCCAGATACGCAGTATTTT. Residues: CASSPPDTQYF. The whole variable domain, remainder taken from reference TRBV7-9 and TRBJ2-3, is DTGVSQNPRHKITKRGQNVTFRCDPISEHNRLYWYRQTLGQGPEFLTYFQNEAQLEKSRLLSDRFSAERPKGSFSTLEIQRTEQGDSAMYLCASSPPDTQYFGPGTRLTVL.

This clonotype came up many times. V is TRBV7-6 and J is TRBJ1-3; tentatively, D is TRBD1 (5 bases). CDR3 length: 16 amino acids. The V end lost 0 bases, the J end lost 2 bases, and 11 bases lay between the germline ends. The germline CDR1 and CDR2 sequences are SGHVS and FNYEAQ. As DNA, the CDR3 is TGTGCCAGCAGCTTAGCAATCGAGGACACTGGAAACACCATATATTTT. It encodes CASSLAIEDTGNTIYF.

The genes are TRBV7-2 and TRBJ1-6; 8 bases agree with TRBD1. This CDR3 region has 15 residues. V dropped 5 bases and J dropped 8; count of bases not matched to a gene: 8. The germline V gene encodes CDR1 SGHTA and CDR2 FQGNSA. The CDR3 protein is CASSLGPTGDSPLHF. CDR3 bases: TGTGCCAGCAGCCTTGGCCCGACAGGGGATTCACCCCTCCACTTT.

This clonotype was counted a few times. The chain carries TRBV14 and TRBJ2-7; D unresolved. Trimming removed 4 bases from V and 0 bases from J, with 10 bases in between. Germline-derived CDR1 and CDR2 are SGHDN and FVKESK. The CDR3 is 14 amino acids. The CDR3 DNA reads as TGTGCCAGCAGCCGTGATATAAACTCCTACGAGCAGTACTTC. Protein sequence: CASSRDINSYEQYF.

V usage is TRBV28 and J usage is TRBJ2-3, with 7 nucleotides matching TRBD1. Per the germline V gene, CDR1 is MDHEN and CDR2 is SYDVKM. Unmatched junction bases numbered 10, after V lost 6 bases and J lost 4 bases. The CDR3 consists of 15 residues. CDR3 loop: CASRTRDRYSDTQYF. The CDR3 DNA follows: TGTGCCAGCAGAACGAGGGACAGATACTCAGATACGCAGTATTTT.

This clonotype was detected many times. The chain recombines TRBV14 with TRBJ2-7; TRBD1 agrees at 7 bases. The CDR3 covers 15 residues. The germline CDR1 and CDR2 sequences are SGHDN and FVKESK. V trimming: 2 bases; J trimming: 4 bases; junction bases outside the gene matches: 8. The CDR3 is CASSQYTGELYEQYF. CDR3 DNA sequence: TGTGCCAGCAGCCAATATACAGGGGAACTGTACGAGCAGTACTTC.

The chain's CDR3 is CATASGGTDTQYF. In DNA, the CDR3 is TGTGCCACCGCTAGCGGGGGTACAGATACGCAGTATTTT. V and J are TRBV12-3 or TRBV12-4 and TRBJ2-3, with TRBD2 identical over 10 bases. The CDR3 contains 13 residues. The V gene end was trimmed by 10 bases and the J gene end by 3 bases; junction bases not matched to a gene: 4.

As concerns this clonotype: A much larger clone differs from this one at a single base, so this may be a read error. The CDR3, as DNA: TGCAGCGTCGTTGATCCGGGACTAGGGTTTTACGAGCAGTACTTC. Residues: CSVVDPGLGFYEQYF. The rearrangement uses TRBV29-1 and TRBJ2-7; TRBD2 agrees at 8 bases. Trimming at V came to 6 bases and at J to 4 bases, leaving 14 bases not matched to a gene. Germline values: CDR1 SQVTM, CDR2 ANQGSEA. This CDR3 spans 15 amino acids.

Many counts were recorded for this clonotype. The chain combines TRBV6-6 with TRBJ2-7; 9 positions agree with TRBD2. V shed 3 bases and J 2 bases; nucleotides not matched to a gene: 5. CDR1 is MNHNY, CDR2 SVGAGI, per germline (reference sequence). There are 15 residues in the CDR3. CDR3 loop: CASSYSAGGAYEQYF. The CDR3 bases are TGTGCCAGCAGTTATTCGGCGGGAGGGGCCTACGAGCAGTACTTC.

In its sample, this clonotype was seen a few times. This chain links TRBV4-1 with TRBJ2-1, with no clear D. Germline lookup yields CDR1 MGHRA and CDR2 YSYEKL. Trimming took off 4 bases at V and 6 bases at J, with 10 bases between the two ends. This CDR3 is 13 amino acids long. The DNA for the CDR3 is TGCGCCAGCAGCCCCTCCCGGAGCAATGAGCAGTTCTTC. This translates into CASSPSRSNEQFF.